This T cell receptor beta chain was sequenced for a study of blood T cell repertoires in COVID-19. About the research overall: Sources were T cells, B-cell-depleted T cells, or PBMCs; the material itself was cDNA or gDNA.

In the original workflow: Reference gene primer amplification gave estimated nucleated cell counts. Profiling relied on immunoSEQ multiplex PCR, and the TCRdb table lists in-frame clones only, not all of them. V, J and clone size were drawn from that table, and D and trimming were deduced from the DNA. The sample records 65,000 to 80,000 clones, about 80% being singletons. CDR3 length: 13 amino acids. Germline loops: CDR1 SNHLY, CDR2 FYNNEI. V lost 8 bases and J lost 4; bases outside the gene matches: 4. This chain links TRBV2 with TRBJ2-7; 11 bases are a match to TRBD1. The TCR comes from a human donor in a cohort sampled during active COVID-19. Specimen: peripheral blood. The CDR3 DNA reads TGTGCCAGCGGACAGGGGGCTCTTTACGAGCAGTACTTC. This codes for CASGQGALYEQYF.